The source of this T cell receptor (beta chain) is a study of CD8 T cells in Susac syndrome. When the RNA was reverse transcribed, random hexamers were used with an input of about 0.5 to 1 ug. Amplification of TCR beta CDR3 across 54 Vbeta and 13 Jbeta was performed with immunoSEQ multiplex PCR. TCRdb re-derived calls from the immunoSEQ multiplex PCR reads in MiXCR, one entry per CDR3 protein. The table records 150,000 to 200,000 distinct CDR3 sequences, 90% to 95% of them present only once. Sequencing of TCR beta was undertaken in CD8+ and CD4+ T cells derived from blood. Negative isolation was applied to CD8+ and CD4+ T cells, and FACS enrichment was applied to TEMRA cells. This CDR3 contains 14 residues. V lost 1 base and J lost 1, with 7 bases in between. Germline V gives CDR1 LGHDT, CDR2 YNNKEL (reference sequence).

This sequence originates from a human donor in good health. Sequencing used CD4+ T cells from PBMCs. The chain recombines TRBV3-1 with TRBJ1-1; a possible D gene is TRBD1 (5 bases). CDR3 nucleotide sequence: TGTGCCAGCAGCCAAGGGACATCGAACACTGAAGCTTTCTTT. It codes for CASSQGTSNTEAFF.